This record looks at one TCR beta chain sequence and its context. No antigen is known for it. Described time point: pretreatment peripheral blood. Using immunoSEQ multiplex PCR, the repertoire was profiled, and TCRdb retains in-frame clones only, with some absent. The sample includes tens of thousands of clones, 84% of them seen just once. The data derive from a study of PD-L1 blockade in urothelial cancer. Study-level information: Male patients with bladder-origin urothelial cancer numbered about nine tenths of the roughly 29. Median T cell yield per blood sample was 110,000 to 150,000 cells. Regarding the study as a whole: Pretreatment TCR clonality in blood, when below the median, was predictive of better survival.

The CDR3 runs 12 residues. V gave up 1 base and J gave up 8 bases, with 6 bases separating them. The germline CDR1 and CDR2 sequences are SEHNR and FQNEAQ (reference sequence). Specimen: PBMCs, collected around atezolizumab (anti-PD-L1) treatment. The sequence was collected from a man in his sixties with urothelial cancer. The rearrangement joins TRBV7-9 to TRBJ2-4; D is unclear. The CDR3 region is CASSLGPDIQYF. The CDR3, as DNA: TGTGCCAGCAGCTTAGGTCCGGACATTCAGTACTTC.